The 8 T cell receptor beta chains reported below all come from one sample, sequenced in a study of shared clonotypes between healthy human individuals. Here immunoSEQ multiplex PCR was the method, and the copy in TCRdb shows in-frame clones only, minus some. This sample has some 450,000 clones, with 70% to 80% found just once. The sample taken for sequencing was PBMCs. The source of these receptors is a woman aged 40 to 49 in good health. Some clones in this sample may be carry-over from other donors' samples.

V usage is TRBV29-1 and J usage is TRBJ1-1; TRBD1 agrees at 12 bases. Per the germline V gene, CDR1 is SQVTM and CDR2 is ANQGSEA. This CDR3 has 13 residues. Unmatched junction bases numbered 10, after V lost 7 bases and J lost 10 bases. In DNA, the CDR3 is TGCAGCGCCTCCGGGACAGGGGGCGAGGGAGCTTTCTTT. It translates to CSASGTGGEGAFF.

In its sample, this clone was seen once. The V gene is TRBV15, the J gene TRBJ2-7; the match to TRBD1 covers 11 bases. The V gene's germline CDR1 is LNHNV and CDR2 YYDKDF (reference sequence). Losses at the gene ends were 3 bases for V and 2 bases for J; bases not matched to a gene: 3. This CDR3 has 15 residues. The CDR3 sequence: CATSSPGQGAYEQYF. The CDR3 DNA follows: TGTGCCACCAGCAGTCCGGGACAGGGGGCCTACGAGCAGTACTTC.

The rearrangement uses TRBV30 and TRBJ1-4, with D tentatively TRBD1 (5 bases). Germline-derived CDR1 and CDR2 are GTSNPN and SVGIG (reference sequence). The germline V and J ends were trimmed by 8 bases and 0 bases, with 22 bases remaining between them. This CDR3 comprises 17 residues. The CDR3 DNA reads as TGTGCCAGTACGGGGCAGGCGGCGGGGGCAACTAATGAAAAACTGTTTTTT. Translated: CASTGQAAGATNEKLFF.

This chain joins TRBV28 and TRBJ1-2; 12 nucleotides match TRBD1. V shed 6 bases and J 6 bases; nucleotides not matched to a gene: 5. The length of the CDR3 is 14 residues. The germline V gene has CDR1 MDHEN and CDR2 SYDVKM. CDR3 nucleotide sequence: TGTGCCAGCAGATTGGGACAGGGGGCGCATGGCTACACCTTC. Protein: CASRLGQGAHGYTF.

This clone is a singleton in its sample. The chain combines TRBV5-1 with TRBJ1-2; D might be TRBD1 (5 bases). Germline loops: CDR1 SGHRS, CDR2 YFSETQ. This CDR3 comprises 14 residues. V dropped 4 bases and J dropped 5 bases, with 15 bases sitting between them. CDR3 in amino acids: CASSLGQVHYGYTF. The CDR3 bases are TGCGCCAGCAGCCTGGGGCAGGTACATTATGGCTACACCTTC.

The chain couples TRBV7-2 to TRBJ2-1; no clear D gene. The V end was cut by 0 bases, the J end by 5 bases, with 5 bases between. Germline values: CDR1 SGHTA, CDR2 FQGNSA. CDR3 length: 13 residues. CDR3 residues: CASSLAPHNEQFF. The DNA of the CDR3 is TGTGCCAGCAGCTTAGCACCCCACAATGAGCAGTTCTTC.

CDR3 nucleotide sequence: TGTGCCTGGAGTACGGGGCGCCGGGCAGTCGAGCAGTACTTC. This sequence encodes CAWSTGRRAVEQYF. J is TRBJ2-7 and V is TRBV30; either TRBD1 or TRBD2 may supply D (5 bases each). V gave up 2 bases and J gave up 6 bases, with 17 bases separating them. Germline lookup yields CDR1 GTSNPN and CDR2 SVGIG (reference sequence). The CDR3 runs to 14 residues.

This clone was counted many times. The sample has other DNA sequences that encode this CDR3 too. The chain links TRBV4-1 to TRBJ2-1; 7 bases are shared with TRBD1. The V and J ends lost 1 base and 6 bases, in that order; junction bases with no gene match: 3. The CDR3 consists of 14 residues. CDR1 and CDR2 from the germline V gene are MGHRA and YSYEKL. This CDR3 reads CASSQGQGRNEQFF. The CDR3 bases are TGCGCCAGCAGCCAAGGACAGGGACGCAATGAGCAGTTCTTC.